The rows below give T cell receptor beta chains drawn from one sample of a study of monozygotic twins with inflammatory bowel disease. TCRdb derives one entry per CDR3 protein from the 5' RACE reads, leaving out DNA. Its clone listing holds 80,000 or so distinct CDR3 sequences. The sequenced sample was blood. The receptors shown here come from a human donor with ulcerative colitis or Crohn's disease, or a healthy co-twin of an affected twin (not recorded which). The CDR3 runs from the conserved cysteine through the conserved F or W. Size is stated for part of the rows, as once, few or many counts, or as a class when the clone is expanded.

clone_size	v_call	j_call	cdr3_aa
-	TRBV4-1	TRBJ1-1	CASSSPTLNTEAFF
-	TRBV20-1	TRBJ1-2	CSATDPWDRANYGYTF
-	TRBV19	TRBJ1-1	CASRLGRTGDAGTEAFF
-	TRBV10-3	TRBJ2-5	CAIMGHQQETQYF
-	TRBV7-6	TRBJ1-1	CASSSPGQPLMNTEAFF
-	TRBV7-9	TRBJ1-3	CASSAHRGSGNTIYF
-	TRBV28	TRBJ2-2	CASTGTANTGELFF
-	TRBV12-3/TRBV12-4	TRBJ1-1	CASASRGITEAFF
-	TRBV4-1	TRBJ1-3	CASSPGTALSNTIYF
-	TRBV3-1	TRBJ2-5	CASSPRIQETQYF
-	TRBV20-1	TRBJ2-1	CSAVDRAGYISYNEQFF
-	TRBV6-2/TRBV6-3	TRBJ2-6	CASSYHSGANVLTF
-	TRBV19	TRBJ2-1	CASRVGRGYNEQFF
-	TRBV18	TRBJ2-1	CASSPNTGGEAGEQFF
-	TRBV10-3	TRBJ2-7	CAISPGGSRDEQYF
-	TRBV7-9	TRBJ1-1	CASSPNYLSTEAFF
-	TRBV25-1	TRBJ2-7	CASSDQGPRGSYEQYF
-	TRBV7-4	TRBJ1-1	CASSLFGGVTEAFF
-	TRBV11-2	TRBJ2-7	CASSLIAGRLYEQYF
-	TRBV5-1	TRBJ2-4	CASSSGQNIAKNIQYF
-	TRBV7-2	TRBJ2-5	CASSLRSPETQYF
-	TRBV7-9	TRBJ2-1	CASSSPTGLEWNEQFF
-	TRBV4-1	TRBJ1-5	CASSQGGMGNQPQHF
medium-sized	TRBV7-6	TRBJ2-1	CASSFISGDSSYNEQFF
-	TRBV12-3/TRBV12-4	TRBJ1-1	CATKIAGEGTEAFF
-	TRBV10-3	TRBJ1-5	CAISEDGSFYQPQHF
-	TRBV5-1	TRBJ2-3	CASSSRTGLTDTQYF
-	TRBV5-5	TRBJ2-3	CASSLVRGDTQYF
-	TRBV7-9	TRBJ2-7	CASSSGGLDEQYF
-	TRBV5-1	TRBJ1-2	CASSLERENYGYTF
-	TRBV7-8	TRBJ2-7	CASNLSPGLTGEQYF
-	TRBV5-1	TRBJ1-1	CASSLYLAGTEAFF
-	TRBV7-2	TRBJ2-3	CASSRRWDTQYF
-	TRBV5-1	TRBJ2-1	CASSGTGDGSYNEQFF
-	TRBV5-1	TRBJ2-7	CASSLIPGGPSEQYF
-	TRBV6-1	TRBJ2-4	CASSRRGQNLNIQYF
-	TRBV11-2	TRBJ2-2	CASRFNTGELFF
-	TRBV7-2	TRBJ2-1	CASSFRAGDYNEQFF
-	TRBV2	TRBJ2-3	CASSEMGQGEYF
-	TRBV5-1	TRBJ1-3	CATTGETGNTIYF
-	TRBV6-5	TRBJ2-5	CASSYGTGGTQYF
-	TRBV24-1	TRBJ2-5	CATSDFTGGETQYF
-	TRBV11-2	TRBJ1-2	CASRHPGQGVKGYTF
-	TRBV7-9	TRBJ2-1	CASSLNPGDEQFF
-	TRBV5-1	TRBJ2-2	CASRQGTNTGELFF
-	TRBV5-1	TRBJ2-3	CASRITDTQYF
-	TRBV5-1	TRBJ2-5	CASRAPRGETQYF
-	TRBV20-1	TRBJ2-7	CSAYTGGVGYEQYF
-	TRBV7-8	TRBJ2-5	CASSLTVALLYQETQYF
-	TRBV5-4	TRBJ2-3	CASSLGLAGYTDTQYF
-	TRBV3-1	TRBJ2-5	CASSQGLKKQETQYF
-	TRBV27	TRBJ2-2	CASSSFRTTNTGELFF
-	TRBV3-1	TRBJ2-5	CASSYIGGQETQYF
-	TRBV5-5	TRBJ2-1	CASSLVLAGAVNEQFF